This T cell receptor beta chain is from a study of T cell responses to AZD1222 COVID-19 vaccine. V lost 0 bases and J 8 bases, leaving 14 bases between the germline ends. Per the germline V gene, CDR1 is SGHNT and CDR2 is YYREEE (reference sequence). CDR3 length: 14 residues. This table comes from immunoSEQ multiplex PCR, and its TCRdb copy is limited to in-frame clones, with some not included. The sample comprises about 170,000 clones, 90% to 95% of which are singletons, and about 3.9% rests with the top ten. Sequences were derived from peripheral blood, sampled on day 0 of AZD1222 vaccination. The receptor's source is an adult in good health. V and J are TRBV5-4 and TRBJ1-2; TRBD1 is a possible D gene (5 bases). The CDR3 loop reads CASSLVLGTSGYTF. The DNA for the CDR3 is TGTGCCAGCAGCTTGGTTCTAGGGACCTCGGGCTACACCTTC. The whole variable domain, filled in from reference TRBV5-4 and TRBJ1-2, reads ETGVTQSPTHLIKTRGQQVTLRCSSQSGHNTVSWYQQALGQGPQFIFQYYREEENGRGNFPPRFSGLQFPNYSSELNVNALELDDSALYLCASSLVLGTSGYTFGSGTRLTVV.